The 11 T cell receptor beta chains given below trace back to one sample, sequenced in a study of T-cell memory formation after mild COVID-19. TCRdb analysed the 5' RACE reads with MiXCR anew, one entry per CDR3 protein. The sample has about 210,000 distinct CDR3 sequences; around 25% are singletons. Sequenced input: PBMCs or a T cell subset sorted from them (not recorded which). The receptors derive from an adult woman who had mild COVID-19 (a few samples of this study predate the infection). Cell type and time point are not known.

This clonotype was detected a few times. The CDR3 sequence is CASTPGRGGHEQYF. The CDR3 DNA follows: TGTGCCAGCACCCCCGGCAGGGGGGGCCACGAGCAGTACTTC. The chain links TRBV2 to TRBJ2-7; D is possibly TRBD1 or TRBD2 (7 bases each). Germline CDR1 and CDR2: SNHLY and FYNNEI. V lost 7 bases, J lost 5 bases, and 18 bases lay in between. This CDR3 is 14 amino acids long.

The V gene is TRBV7-3, the J gene TRBJ1-1; weak D call: TRBD1 (5 bases). The V gene's germline CDR1 is SGHTA and CDR2 FQGTGA. The CDR3 is 14 residues long. The germline V and J ends were trimmed by 3 bases and 4 bases, with 12 bases remaining between them. In DNA, the CDR3 is TGTGCCAGCAGCTTTCAGGGAGGGAGCACTGAAGCTTTCTTT. It is translated as CASSFQGGSTEAFF.

The rearrangement joins TRBV29-1 to TRBJ2-7, with D perhaps TRBD1 (6 bases). The CDR3 has 15 amino acids. Germline V gene sequence: CDR1 SQVTM, CDR2 ANQGSEA. V was clipped by 4 bases and J by 2 bases, with 18 bases between them. The CDR3 sequence is CSVALPGHGAYEQYF. Here the CDR3 DNA reads TGCAGCGTTGCCCTTCCGGGACACGGAGCCTACGAGCAGTACTTC.

The chain uses TRBV6-2 or TRBV6-3 and TRBJ2-1, with a possible D match to TRBD2 (5 bases). Germline CDR1 MNHEY, CDR2 SVGEGT. The CDR3 spans 14 residues. V gave up 7 bases and J gave up 4 bases, with 14 bases separating them. The CDR3 DNA sequence: TGTGCCAGCACGGGGAAATCATCGTACAATGAGCAGTTCTTC. This encodes CASTGKSSYNEQFF.

The CDR3 is CASSAGSGSVYNEQFF. CDR3 coding DNA: TGTGCCAGCAGTGCAGGGAGCGGGAGTGTCTACAATGAGCAGTTCTTC. The rearrangement links TRBV2 to TRBJ2-1; 8 positions match TRBD2. Germline V gene data show CDR1 as SNHLY and CDR2 as FYNNEI. The J segment lost 3 bases and the V segment lost 4 bases, leaving 8 bases of the junction unmatched. This CDR3 is built from 16 residues.

V is TRBV11-2 and J is TRBJ2-1; D perhaps matches TRBD1 (6 bases). The ends were cut back, 1 base at V and 0 bases at J, with 16 bases in the middle. Germline V gene data show CDR1 as SGHAT and CDR2 as FQNNGV. This CDR3 spans 18 amino acids. CDR3 DNA sequence: TGTGCCAGCAGCTTAGGAGTGGGGGCCAAGAGCTCCTACAATGAGCAGTTCTTC. Translation: CASSLGVGAKSSYNEQFF.

V is TRBV6-5 and J is TRBJ2-5, with 11 bases lining up with TRBD2. Losses at the gene ends were 6 bases for V and 0 bases for J; bases not matched to a gene: 3. Germline loops: CDR1 MNHEY, CDR2 SVGAGI. The CDR3 spans 15 residues. This CDR3 reads CASRRTSGYQETQYF. Here the CDR3 DNA reads TGTGCCAGCAGGCGGACTAGCGGGTACCAAGAGACCCAGTACTTC.

This clonotype was seen a few times. The J gene is TRBJ2-7, the V gene TRBV12-3 or TRBV12-4, with 9 bases lining up with TRBD1. The CDR3 consists of 14 residues. The ends lost 5 bases at V and 3 bases at J; junction bases unmatched: 5. The CDR3 nucleotides are TGTGCCAGCAGTCACGGGACAGGGATCTACGAGCAGTACTTC. This gives the protein CASSHGTGIYEQYF.

The table lists this clonotype with a few counts. The genes are TRBV12-3 or TRBV12-4 and TRBJ2-7, with unresolved D. V was trimmed by 7 bases and J by 13 bases, leaving 20 bases between them. The CDR3 spans 12 residues. This CDR3 reads CASTDGTPTPYF. CDR3 DNA: TGTGCCAGCACCGACGGAACCCCGACGCCCTACTTC.

The table lists this clonotype with a few counts. The CDR3 is CATSDHRESGLNQPQHF. The DNA for the CDR3 is TGTGCCACCAGTGATCACAGGGAGTCCGGGCTCAATCAGCCCCAGCATTTT. V usage is TRBV24-1 and J usage is TRBJ1-5; D might be TRBD1 (6 bases). The ends were cut back, 3 bases at V and 3 bases at J, with 17 bases in the middle. The CDR3 is 17 amino acids. Germline V gene data show CDR1 as KGHDR and CDR2 as SFDVKD.

This clonotype was counted ten times or more. The chain carries TRBV14 and TRBJ2-1, with D uncertain. Trimming left V 0 bases short and J 2 bases short, with 11 bases between. Per germline, CDR1 SGHDN and CDR2 FVKESK. The CDR3 totals 16 residues. The CDR3 is CASSQDYVSPYNEQFF. The CDR3 DNA sequence: TGTGCCAGCAGCCAAGACTATGTGAGCCCCTACAATGAGCAGTTCTTC.